These T cell receptor beta chains were read from a single sample in a study of beta chain features in type 1 diabetes. Assay used: immunoSEQ multiplex PCR; TCRdb lists only in-frame clones, some missing. The sample lists 140,000 to 150,000 clones; about 10% were seen once. The specimen sequenced was naive CD4+ T cells from blood. All receptors come from a man aged 18 to 35 in good health. Each CDR3 is given with its conserved first and last residue. A D gene is named only where the DNA matches it firmly. Size tells how often a clone was seen (once, few, many) or the class of an expanded clone, and some rows leave it out.

cdr3_nt	cdr3_aa	v_call	d_call	clone_size	j_call
TGTGCCAGTAGTTTGAGGGGGCAGCAGTTCTTC	CASSLRGQQFF	TRBV19	TRBD1	.	TRBJ2-1
TGTGCCAGCAGCTTCTCGGTTACAGGGCCCGGGGAGCTGTTTTTT	CASSFSVTGPGELFF	TRBV11-3	.	.	TRBJ2-2
TGTGCCAGCAGCATAGGACAGGGGGTGGACTCCCAGCATTTT	CASSIGQGVDSQHF	TRBV7-2	TRBD1	.	TRBJ1-5
TGTGCCATCTCCGGGACAGGGGAGGGAGGCTACACCTTC	CAISGTGEGGYTF	TRBV6-6	TRBD1	once	TRBJ1-2
TGTGCCAGCATAAGAGTGGTGAAAACTGGAAACACCATATATTTT	CASIRVVKTGNTIYF	TRBV25-1	.	few	TRBJ1-3
TGTGCCTGGGCGGGACAGCAGAGCTCCTATAATTCACCCCTCCACTTT	CAWAGQQSSYNSPLHF	TRBV30	TRBD1	few	TRBJ1-6
TGTGCCAGCAGACGGGGTGAGGGTTACCAAGAGACCCAGTACTTC	CASRRGEGYQETQYF	TRBV5-6	.	few	TRBJ2-5
TGCGCCAGCAGCTTGGGGCCGGCGGGGGGTAAAGAGACCCAGTACTTC	CASSLGPAGGKETQYF	TRBV5-1	TRBD2	.	TRBJ2-5
TGTGCCAGCAGTTTGTGGACAGGGGGGAAATCCTACGAGCAGTACTTC	CASSLWTGGKSYEQYF	TRBV28	TRBD1	.	TRBJ2-7
TGCGCCAGCAGCCAAGAGAGGCACTACAATGAGCAGTTCTTC	CASSQERHYNEQFF	TRBV4-3	.	.	TRBJ2-1
TGTGCCATCAGTGAACAGGGATCTGGGGCCAACGTCCTGACTTTC	CAISEQGSGANVLTF	TRBV10-3	.	few	TRBJ2-6
TGTGCCAGCAGTGAACGACAGGCCTCCTACGAGCAGTACTTC	CASSERQASYEQYF	TRBV2	.	.	TRBJ2-7
TGTGCCAGCAGCCGAGACGAGGTTGGAAAACTGTTTTTT	CASSRDEVGKLFF	TRBV7-6	.	.	TRBJ1-4
TGTGCCAGCAGCTGGGGGGGGACTCGTGAAAAACTGTTTTTT	CASSWGGTREKLFF	TRBV7-9	.	.	TRBJ1-4
TGTGCCAGCAGCCCCCCAGGGGCTAACTATGGCTACACCTTC	CASSPPGANYGYTF	TRBV7-8	.	.	TRBJ1-2